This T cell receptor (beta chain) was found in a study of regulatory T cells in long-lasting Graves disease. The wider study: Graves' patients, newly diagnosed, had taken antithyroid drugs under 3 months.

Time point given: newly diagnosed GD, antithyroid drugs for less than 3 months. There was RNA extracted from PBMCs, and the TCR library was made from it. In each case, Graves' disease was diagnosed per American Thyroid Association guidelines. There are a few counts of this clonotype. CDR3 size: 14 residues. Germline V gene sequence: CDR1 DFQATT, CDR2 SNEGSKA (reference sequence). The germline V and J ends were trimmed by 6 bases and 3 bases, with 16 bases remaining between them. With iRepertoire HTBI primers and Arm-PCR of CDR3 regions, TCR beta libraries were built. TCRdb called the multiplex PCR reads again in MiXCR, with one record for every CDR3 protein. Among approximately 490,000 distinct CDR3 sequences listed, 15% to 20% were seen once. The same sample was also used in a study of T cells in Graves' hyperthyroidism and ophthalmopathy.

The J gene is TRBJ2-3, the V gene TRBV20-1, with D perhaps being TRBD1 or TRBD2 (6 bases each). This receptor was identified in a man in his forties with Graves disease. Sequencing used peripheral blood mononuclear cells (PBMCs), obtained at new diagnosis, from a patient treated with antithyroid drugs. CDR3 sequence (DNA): TGCAGTGCGGAGGGGGACGGGGGTACAGATACGCAGTATTTT. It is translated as CSAEGDGGTDTQYF.